Listed below are T cell receptor beta chains from one sample, sequenced in a study of glioma-infiltrating T cells after dendritic cell vaccination. The table came from immunoSEQ multiplex PCR; TCRdb's copy has only in-frame clones and leaves some out. This sample has tens of thousands of clones; about four fifths occur once, and the top ten carry about 2%. The material was blood, obtained before dendritic cell vaccination. The origin of the receptors is a human donor with glioblastoma. Both conserved end residues are part of each CDR3. A D gene is named only where the DNA matches it firmly. The size of a clone is reported for some rows only, either as once, few or many, or as a class for expanded clones.

V,J,size,D,CDR3,DNA
TRBV9,TRBJ2-1,-,-,CASSVEGVFYNEQFF,TGTGCCAGCAGCGTAGAGGGGGTCTTCTACAATGAGCAGTTCTTC
TRBV18,TRBJ1-6,-,-,CASSPGSYNSPLHF,TGTGCCAGCTCACCCGGCTCCTATAATTCACCCCTCCACTTT
TRBV25-1,TRBJ2-5,-,TRBD1,CASSEPGQGQETQYF,TGTGCCAGCAGTGAACCCGGACAGGGGCAAGAGACCCAGTACTTC
TRBV7-6,TRBJ2-3,-,TRBD1,CASSQRWTGASTDTQYF,TGTGCCAGCAGCCAACGCTGGACAGGAGCCAGCACAGATACGCAGTATTTT
TRBV6-1,TRBJ2-6,once,-,CAGRQAPSGANVLTF,TGTGCCGGTCGACAGGCCCCTTCTGGGGCCAACGTCCTGACTTTC
TRBV5-1,TRBJ2-5,-,TRBD1,CASGQGGETQYF,TGCGCCAGCGGACAGGGGGGGGAGACCCAGTACTTC
TRBV4-2,TRBJ2-1,-,TRBD2,CASSQVSGRLYNEQFF,TGTGCCAGCAGCCAGGTTAGCGGGAGACTATACAATGAGCAGTTCTTC
TRBV11-2,TRBJ1-4,few,-,CASSLFANEKLFF,TGTGCCAGCAGCTTATTCGCTAATGAAAAACTGTTTTTT
TRBV7-9,TRBJ1-1,-,-,CAIGRNTEAFF,TGTGCCATCGGTCGGAACACTGAAGCTTTCTTT
TRBV19,TRBJ2-1,-,-,CASSMDRAGQRFPNEQFF,TGTGCCAGTAGTATGGACCGTGCGGGACAGAGATTTCCGAATGAGCAGTTCTTC
TRBV5-1,TRBJ2-7,-,-,CASSLATDSYEQYF,TGCGCCAGCAGCTTGGCCACGGACAGCTACGAGCAGTACTTC
TRBV19,TRBJ1-4,few,-,CASSVREGEKLFF,TGTGCCAGTAGTGTCAGGGAGGGGGAAAAACTGTTTTTT
TRBV6-5,TRBJ2-5,-,-,CASSLPGSVETQYF,TGTGCCAGCAGTCTCCCCGGGAGCGTCGAGACCCAGTACTTC
TRBV12-5,TRBJ1-2,-,-,CASSLGGNYGYTF,TGTGCTAGTTCACTCGGGGGGAACTATGGCTACACCTTC
TRBV9,TRBJ1-2,-,TRBD1,CASSAGDSLVNGYTF,TGTGCCAGCAGCGCTGGGGACAGTTTAGTTAATGGCTACACCTTC
TRBV18,TRBJ2-3,-,TRBD1,CASSQRDRGTDTQYF,TGTGCCAGCTCACAGAGAGACAGGGGGACAGATACGCAGTATTTT
TRBV25-1,TRBJ2-5,-,TRBD1,CASSAGQGATSETQYF,TGTGCCAGCAGTGCAGGACAGGGGGCGACCTCAGAGACCCAGTACTTC